Presented here are 21 T cell receptor beta chains from one specimen sequenced in a study of blood T cell repertoires in COVID-19. Profiled with immunoSEQ multiplex PCR; TCRdb holds only in-frame clones, not every one. The data contain about 68,000 clones, about three quarters of them singletons. Sequenced input: peripheral blood. The receptors shown here come from a human donor in a cohort sampled during active COVID-19.

The genes are TRBV27 and TRBJ1-6; 8 bases align to TRBD1. V trimming: 5 bases; J trimming: 7 bases; junction bases outside the gene matches: 4. The length of the CDR3 is 14 residues. The germline CDR1 and CDR2 sequences are MNHEY and SMNVEV (reference sequence). The DNA of the CDR3 is TGTGCCAGCAGTCGACAGGGGCCCAATTCACCCCTCCACTTT. Translating it yields CASSRQGPNSPLHF.

The chain couples TRBV9 to TRBJ2-1; 14 nucleotides line up with TRBD2. J gave up 8 bases and V 4 bases, and 8 bases lay outside the gene matches. CDR1 SGDLS and CDR2 YYNGEE come from the germline V gene. This CDR3 comprises 16 residues. The CDR3 nucleotides are TGTGCCAGCAGCTCGGGACTAGCGGGGGTTTTCGATGAGCAGTTCTTC. It specifies CASSSGLAGVFDEQFF.

A few counts support this clone. The DNA of the CDR3 is TGCGCCAGCAGTGAGAGCGACAGGGTTCGCGCTGAAGCTTTCTTT. Encoded protein: CASSESDRVRAEAFF. The chain uses TRBV10-2 and TRBJ1-1; TRBD1 agrees at 7 bases. The CDR3 totals 15 residues. The trim removed 2 bases at V and 6 bases at J, leaving 9 bases unmatched. Germline assignment: CDR1 WSHSY and CDR2 SAAADI.

The CDR3 sequence is CASSSTGDRSNYGYTF. The CDR3 region has the DNA TGCGCCAGCAGCTCCACCGGGGACAGATCTAACTATGGCTACACCTTC. The chain employs TRBV5-1 and TRBJ1-2, with 7 nucleotides matching TRBD1. Germline V gives CDR1 SGHRS, CDR2 YFSETQ. J gave up 0 bases and V 3 bases, and 8 bases lay outside the gene matches. CDR3 length equals 16 residues.

The chain uses TRBV24-1 and TRBJ2-5; 7 nucleotides match TRBD2. With 4 bases clipped from V and 4 bases from J, the junction kept 5 bases outside the gene matches. This CDR3 comprises 14 residues. CDR1 and CDR2 (germline): KGHDR, SFDVKD. CDR3 residues: CATSDVGTIETQYF. The CDR3 bases are TGTGCCACCAGTGACGTCGGGACTATAGAGACCCAGTACTTC.

This chain links TRBV28 with TRBJ2-7; 9 bases are shared with TRBD2. The CDR3 totals 14 residues. Germline-derived CDR1 and CDR2 are MDHEN and SYDVKM. Trimming took 6 bases from V and 3 from J; bases not matched to a gene: 6. In nucleotides, the CDR3 is TGTGCCAGCAGCCCCGCAGCGGGGGGCTACGAGCAGTACTTC. Residues: CASSPAAGGYEQYF.

The CDR3 DNA is TGTGCCAGCAGCCGATCGGACACCTTTAATCAGCCCCAGCATTTT. Its translation is CASSRSDTFNQPQHF. The chain combines TRBV28 with TRBJ1-5, with a tentative D call TRBD1 (5 bases). The CDR3 spans 15 residues. Per the germline V gene, CDR1 is MDHEN and CDR2 is SYDVKM. V lost 6 bases to trimming and J lost 4 bases, with 16 bases between them. The full variable domain, rest sourced from reference TRBV28 and TRBJ1-5, is DVKVTQSSRYLVKRTGEKVFLECVQDMDHENMFWYRQDPGLGLRLIYFSYDVKMKEKGDIPEGYSVSREKKERFSLILESASTNQTSMYLCASSRSDTFNQPQHFGDGTRLSIL.

The rearrangement uses TRBV15 and TRBJ2-2, with 7 bases aligning to TRBD2. V shed 2 bases and J 3 bases; nucleotides not matched to a gene: 0. The germline V gene has CDR1 LNHNV and CDR2 YYDKDF (reference sequence). This CDR3 contains 14 residues. The CDR3 spells CATSRLADTGELFF. The CDR3 DNA reads as TGTGCCACCAGCAGACTAGCGGACACCGGGGAGCTGTTTTTT.

The gene calls are TRBV28 and TRBJ2-5, with a weak D call TRBD1 (6 bases). CDR3 length: 12 residues. V was shortened by 9 bases and J by 4 bases, with 12 bases between the two germline ends. Looked up from germline, CDR1 is MDHEN and CDR2 is SYDVKM. CDR3 bases: TGTGCCAGTTCACAGGGCCCAGAGACCCAGTACTTC. Its translation: CASSQGPETQYF.

This clone was counted between two and nine times. The chain uses TRBV18 and TRBJ2-2; D is undetermined. Per the germline V gene, CDR1 is KGHSH and CDR2 is LQKENI. The CDR3 is made up of 17 amino acids. Trimming left V 3 bases short and J 0 bases short, with 14 bases between. In DNA, the CDR3 is TGTGCCAGCTCACCCTTGTCTGAACAGCCGAACACCGGGGAGCTGTTTTTT. As protein: CASSPLSEQPNTGELFF.

This chain uses TRBV11-2 with TRBJ2-7; D not resolved. Germline V lookup: CDR1 SGHAT, CDR2 FQNNGV. The CDR3 totals 15 residues. V lost 6 bases and J 1 base, leaving 16 bases between the germline ends. The CDR3 is CASRLNPGRSYEQYF. As DNA, the CDR3 is TGTGCCAGCAGGCTTAACCCTGGCAGGTCCTACGAGCAGTACTTC. Combining the CDR3 with reference TRBV11-2 and TRBJ2-7 gives the whole variable domain EAGVAQSPRYKIIEKRQSVAFWCNPISGHATLYWYQQILGQGPKLLIQFQNNGVVDDSQLPKDRFSAERLKGVDSTLKIQPAKLEDSAVYLCASRLNPGRSYEQYFGPGTRLTVT.

The chain links TRBV24-1 to TRBJ2-5; D possibly corresponds to TRBD2 (6 bases). Germline V lookup: CDR1 KGHDR, CDR2 SFDVKD. The CDR3 has 15 amino acids. V lost 4 bases and J lost 5, with 16 bases in between. In DNA form, the CDR3 reads TGTGCCACCAGTGACCGGCAGGCAGGGAGGGAGACCCAGTACTTC. This encodes CATSDRQAGRETQYF.

The CDR3 DNA follows: TGTGCCAGCAGCCCGCGCCTAGCGGAGAGCTCCTACAATGAGCAGTTCTTC. Translating it yields CASSPRLAESSYNEQFF. The chain is built from TRBV11-2 and TRBJ2-1; TRBD2 matches 7 bases. Germline V CDR1 and CDR2: SGHAT, FQNNGV. V shed 5 bases and J 0 bases; nucleotides not matched to a gene: 10. The CDR3 extends over 17 amino acids.

The chain recombines TRBV27 with TRBJ2-2; 12 nucleotides align to TRBD2. The junction had 12 bases not matched to a gene; V was cut back by 5 bases and J by 5 bases. This CDR3 is 18 amino acids long. Germline assignment: CDR1 MNHEY and CDR2 SMNVEV (reference sequence). The chain's CDR3 is CASSPRRPTSGRTGELFF. The CDR3 coding sequence is TGTGCCAGCAGTCCTAGACGACCCACTAGCGGGAGGACCGGGGAGCTGTTTTTT.

Regarding this clone: In the same sample, other DNA sequences code for this CDR3. CDR3: CASSTGQGYEQYF. CDR3 in DNA: TGTGCCAGTAGTACAGGACAGGGTTACGAGCAGTACTTC. The chain is built from TRBV19 and TRBJ2-7; 8 bases are shared with TRBD1. Per the germline V gene, CDR1 is LNHDA and CDR2 is SQIVND (reference sequence). The CDR3 spans 13 residues. V gave up 4 bases and J gave up 4 bases; unmatched junction bases: 3.

The V gene is TRBV7-2, the J gene TRBJ1-6; TRBD1 matches 9 bases. This CDR3 comprises 14 residues. CDR1 is SGHTA, CDR2 FQGNSA, per germline. J gave up 6 bases and V 4 bases, and 1 base lay outside the gene matches. The CDR3 loop is CASSSQGANSPLHF. CDR3 sequence (DNA): TGTGCCAGCAGCTCACAGGGGGCTAATTCACCCCTCCACTTT.

In its sample, this clone was seen once. This chain links TRBV5-1 with TRBJ2-5; D is possibly TRBD1 (5 bases). CDR1 and CDR2 from the germline V gene are SGHRS and YFSETQ. Trimming took off 4 bases at V and 2 bases at J, with 9 bases between the two ends. The CDR3 consists of 13 residues. CDR3 region: CASSVDTQETQYF. For the CDR3, the DNA is TGCGCCAGCAGCGTGGACACGCAAGAGACCCAGTACTTC.

The rearrangement links TRBV4-3 to TRBJ2-3; D ambiguous. The ends were cut back, 1 base at V and 0 bases at J, with 5 bases in the middle. Germline V gene data show CDR1 as LGHNA and CDR2 as YSLEER. This CDR3 comprises 14 residues. DNA of the CDR3: TGCGCCAGCAGCCAAGGGGCAAGCACAGATACGCAGTATTTT. This translates into CASSQGASTDTQYF.

This clone came up a few times. The chain joins TRBV7-8 to TRBJ2-1; 8 bases fit TRBD2. This CDR3 has 19 amino acids. Per germline, CDR1 SGHVS and CDR2 FQNEAQ. Germline trimming cut 4 bases from V and 6 bases from J; bases unmatched to any gene: 20. CDR3 protein: CASSSDRGLSGRAINEQFF. The DNA for the CDR3 is TGTGCCAGCAGCTCAGACCGGGGACTATCCGGGAGGGCCATCAATGAGCAGTTCTTC.

The chain uses TRBV5-6 and TRBJ2-3, with TRBD1 matching over 9 bases. Trimming took 4 bases from V and 7 from J; bases not matched to a gene: 10. CDR1 and CDR2 from the germline V gene are SGHDT and YYEEEE. CDR3 length: 15 residues. DNA of the CDR3: TGTGCCAGCAGCGGGCAAGGGACAGGGACCTATACGCAGTATTTT. Its translation: CASSGQGTGTYTQYF.

V gene TRBV29-1 combines with J gene TRBJ2-1; 9 bases are a match to TRBD2. CDR3 length: 14 residues. CDR1 SQVTM and CDR2 ANQGSEA come from the germline V gene. Trimming at V came to 6 bases and at J to 12 bases, leaving 15 bases not matched to a gene. CDR3 protein: CSVETSGSGQGQFF. Here the CDR3 DNA reads TGCAGCGTAGAAACTAGCGGGTCTGGACAAGGGCAGTTCTTC.